The T cell receptor (beta chain) under discussion was sequenced for a study of T cells in tuberculosis. Across the whole study: T cells were selected with CD1B tetramers loaded with glucose monomycolate. Study outcomes and limitations: The TCR-beta difference was not significant; alpha differences partly reflected length.

Of note for this clone: Its cognate antigen is unknown.

This table comes from immunoSEQ multiplex PCR, and its TCRdb copy is limited to in-frame clones, with some not included. In the table there are more than 35,000 clones, roughly 94% of which are singletons. The sample's time point: new active TB diagnosis, blood taken before or within 7 days of starting treatment. The sequencing used PBMCs, collected at tuberculosis diagnosis. This sequence was found in an adult with tuberculosis.

The CDR3 reads CASSFLDRGRGTEAFF. The CDR3 region has the DNA TGTGCCAGCAGTTTCCTGGACAGGGGGCGAGGCACTGAAGCTTTCTTT. The genes are TRBV27 and TRBJ1-1, with 11 nucleotides matching TRBD1. CDR1 is MNHEY and CDR2 is SMNVEV in the germline V gene (reference sequence). Trimming took 3 bases from V and 4 from J; bases not matched to a gene: 7. This CDR3 region has 16 residues.